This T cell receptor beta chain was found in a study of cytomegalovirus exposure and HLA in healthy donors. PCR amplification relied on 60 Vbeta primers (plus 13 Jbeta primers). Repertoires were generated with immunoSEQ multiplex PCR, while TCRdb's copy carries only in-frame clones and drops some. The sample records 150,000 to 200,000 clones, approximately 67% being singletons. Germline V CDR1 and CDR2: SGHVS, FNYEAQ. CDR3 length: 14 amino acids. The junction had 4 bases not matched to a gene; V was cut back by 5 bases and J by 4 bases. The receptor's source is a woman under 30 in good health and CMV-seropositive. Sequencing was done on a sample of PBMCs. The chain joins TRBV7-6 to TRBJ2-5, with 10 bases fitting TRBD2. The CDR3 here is CASSRLAGAETQYF. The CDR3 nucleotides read TGTGCCAGCAGCCGGCTAGCGGGAGCAGAGACCCAGTACTTC. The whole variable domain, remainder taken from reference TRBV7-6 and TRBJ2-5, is GAGVSQSPRYKVTKRGQDVALRCDPISGHVSLYWYRQALGQGPEFLTYFNYEAQQDKSGLPNDRFSAERPEGSISTLTIQRTEQRDSAMYRCASSRLAGAETQYFGPGTRLLVL.